The rows below give T cell receptor beta chains drawn from one sample of a study of read filtering for tumor transcriptome and immune sequencing. MiXCR, applied by TCRdb to the reads, yields one record per CDR3 protein. The sample lists around 130,000 distinct CDR3 sequences; over 10% were seen once. Sequencing was done on a sample of a population of CD138-negative cells sorted from bone marrow. The receptors were sampled from a donor at least 40 years old with multiple myeloma. Each CDR3 is given with its conserved first and last residue. The order of the fields is CDR3 protein, CDR3 DNA, V gene, J gene, clone size, D gene. The D gene is left open where the match is weak. Only part of the rows carry a size: once, few, many, or a class if the clone is expanded.

CASSRGGTGKLFF	TGTGCCAGCAGCCGAGGGGGGACAGGAAAACTGTTTTTT	TRBV11-2	TRBJ1-4	many	TRBD1
CASRWGGAGANVLTF	TGTGCCAGCAGGTGGGGGGGCGCTGGGGCCAACGTCCTGACTTTC	TRBV9	TRBJ2-6	many	.
CASSIYRAANHGYTF	TGCGCCAGCAGCATCTACAGGGCCGCTAACCATGGCTACACCTTC	TRBV4-3	TRBJ1-2	.	.
CATSRVEQGQRNTIYF	TGTGCCACCAGCAGAGTAGAACAGGGGCAAAGAAACACCATATATTTT	TRBV15	TRBJ1-3	.	TRBD1
CASSYGGPGSYNEQFF	TGTGCCAGCAGTTACGGAGGGCCGGGCTCCTACAATGAGCAGTTCTTC	TRBV6-5	TRBJ2-1	many	.
CASSSPNEAGVAYEQYF	TGTGCCAGCAGCTCCCCCAACGAGGCAGGGGTGGCCTACGAGCAGTACTTC	TRBV7-2	TRBJ2-7	few	.
CASSLVGGQGNNEQFF	TGTGCCAGCAGCTTAGTTGGTGGACAGGGGAATAATGAGCAGTTCTTC	TRBV7-8	TRBJ2-1	many	TRBD1
CASSAAAGISRLGDGYTF	TGTGCCAGCAGCGCGGCGGCTGGGATTAGTAGGCTGGGCGATGGCTACACCTTC	TRBV9	TRBJ1-2	few	.
CASSLGPGRINYGYTF	TGTGCCAGCAGCTTAGGGCCAGGGAGAATTAACTATGGCTACACCTTC	TRBV7-9	TRBJ1-2	many	.
CASSPAGRTDTQYF	TGTGCCAGCAGTCCTGCCGGGAGAACAGATACGCAGTATTTT	TRBV12-3/TRBV12-4	TRBJ2-3	many	.
CASSLFPGGEQYF	TGCGCCAGCAGCTTATTTCCCGGCGGCGAGCAGTACTTC	TRBV5-1	TRBJ2-7	many	.
CASSSHRVSNQPQHF	TGTGCCAGCAGCTCCCACAGGGTAAGCAATCAGCCCCAGCATTTT	TRBV13	TRBJ1-5	many	.
CASSLGLSTEAFF	TGTGCCAGCAGCTTAGGGTTAAGCACTGAAGCTTTCTTT	TRBV7-8	TRBJ1-1	many	.
CASSSRTGVTEAFF	TGTGCCAGCAGCAGTAGGACAGGGGTAACTGAAGCTTTCTTT	TRBV16	TRBJ1-1	many	TRBD1
CAISGKTGSSYNEQFF	TGTGCCATCAGTGGAAAAACAGGGAGCTCCTACAATGAGCAGTTCTTC	TRBV10-3	TRBJ2-1	many	.
CASSPSGISEQYF	TGCGCCAGCAGTCCTAGCGGGATTAGCGAGCAGTACTTC	TRBV4-1	TRBJ2-7	many	TRBD2
CASSRDREATNEKLFF	TGTGCCAGCAGTCGGGACAGGGAGGCAACTAATGAAAAACTGTTTTTT	TRBV6-5	TRBJ1-4	many	TRBD1
CAWTGQGGYGNTIYF	TGTGCCTGGACCGGACAGGGGGGCTACGGAAACACCATATATTTT	TRBV30	TRBJ1-3	.	TRBD1
CASTIGALNQPQHF	TGTGCCAGCACCATAGGGGCACTCAATCAGCCCCAGCATTTT	TRBV6-1	TRBJ1-5	many	.
CASSGQGLAKNIQYF	TGTGCCAGCAGCGGACAGGGTTTAGCCAAAAACATTCAGTACTTC	TRBV12-3/TRBV12-4	TRBJ2-4	few	TRBD1
CSASPRGGWSYEQYF	TGCAGTGCTAGCCCCAGGGGTGGCTGGTCCTACGAGCAGTACTTC	TRBV20-1	TRBJ2-7	many	.
CASSLAGGGNEQFF	TGTGCCAGCAGCTTAGCAGGTGGCGGAAATGAGCAGTTCTTC	TRBV7-8	TRBJ2-1	many	.
CASSQTGFWAYSQYF	TGTGCCAGCAGCCAAACAGGTTTCTGGGCTTATAGTCAGTACTTC	TRBV14	TRBJ2-5	few	.
CSVGGQGAIGYTF	TGCAGCGTGGGGGGACAGGGGGCTATCGGCTACACCTTC	TRBV29-1	TRBJ1-2	many	TRBD1
CASSDPGAGQFF	TGCGCCAGCAGCGACCCCGGGGCCGGGCAGTTCTTC	TRBV5-1	TRBJ2-1	many	.
CASSYLGGSATDTQYF	TGTGCCAGCAGTTACTTGGGCGGGAGTGCCACAGATACGCAGTATTTT	TRBV6-6	TRBJ2-3	few	TRBD2
CASVPGTSNEQFF	TGTGCCAGCGTGCCCGGGACTTCCAATGAGCAGTTCTTC	TRBV27	TRBJ2-1	many	.
CASSPTREHEQYF	TGTGCCAGCTCACCAACCCGGGAACACGAGCAGTACTTC	TRBV18	TRBJ2-7	many	.
CSVALDGYTF	TGCAGTGTTGCCCTCGATGGCTACACCTTC	TRBV29-1	TRBJ1-2	many	.
CASSGRRSGWDNAIGEFF	TGTGCCAGTAGTGGTCGAAGGAGCGGGTGGGATAACGCGATAGGAGAGTTCTTC	TRBV19	TRBJ2-1	few	.
CASSLRGLGGTEAFF	TGTGCCAGCAGTTTACGGGGTTTGGGGGGCACTGAAGCTTTCTTT	TRBV27	TRBJ1-1	many	.
CASSLVSVNYGYTF	TGTGCCAGCAGCTTGGTTTCGGTTAACTATGGCTACACCTTC	TRBV5-5	TRBJ1-2	many	.
CASSLGRKETQYF	TGTGCCAGCAGCTTAGGGAGAAAAGAGACCCAGTACTTC	TRBV7-2	TRBJ2-5	many	.
CSAHNLAGVLNEQFF	TGCAGTGCTCACAATCTAGCGGGAGTCCTCAATGAGCAGTTCTTC	TRBV20-1	TRBJ2-1	many	TRBD2
CASSYKALLTGGRRDEQFF	TGTGCCAGCAGTTATAAGGCCCTCCTGACGGGAGGGCGTCGGGATGAGCAGTTCTTC	TRBV27	TRBJ2-1	many	TRBD2
CASSKLAGESYEQYF	TGTGCCAGCAGCAAATTAGCGGGAGAATCCTACGAGCAGTACTTC	TRBV7-2	TRBJ2-7	many	TRBD2
CASSQDPGTGGENTEAFF	TGCGCCAGCAGCCAAGATCCCGGGACAGGGGGAGAGAACACTGAAGCTTTCTTT	TRBV4-1	TRBJ1-1	many	TRBD1
CASSSGSQETQYF	TGTGCCAGCAGCTCGGGATCACAAGAGACCCAGTACTTC	TRBV4-2	TRBJ2-5	many	.
CASSLGGQLYGYTF	TGTGCCAGCAGCTTAGGGGGACAGCTCTATGGCTACACCTTC	TRBV11-2	TRBJ1-2	.	TRBD1
CASIARSSGANVLTF	TGTGCCAGTATAGCGCGGAGCTCTGGGGCCAACGTCCTGACTTTC	TRBV19	TRBJ2-6	few	.
CASSQDPSGSRETQYF	TGTGCCAGCAGCCAAGATCCTAGCGGGAGTAGAGAGACCCAGTACTTC	TRBV4-2	TRBJ2-5	.	TRBD2
CASSRRAYTEAFF	TGTGCCAGCAGTCGCCGGGCCTACACTGAAGCTTTCTTT	TRBV27	TRBJ1-1	few	.
CASSLQGRTDTQYF	TGCGCCAGCAGCTTACAGGGACGCACAGATACGCAGTATTTT	TRBV5-1	TRBJ2-3	many	.
CASSQVQTGDQPQHF	TGTGCCAGCAGCCAAGTCCAGACAGGGGATCAGCCCCAGCATTTT	TRBV4-2	TRBJ1-5	.	TRBD1
CASSSDSNNEQFF	TGTGCCAGCAGCTCGGACAGCAACAATGAGCAGTTCTTC	TRBV7-2	TRBJ2-1	many	.
CASSFRGSDTEAFF	TGCGCCAGCAGCTTCAGGGGGTCGGACACTGAAGCTTTCTTT	TRBV5-1	TRBJ1-1	many	TRBD1
CASSPGTSGRETQYF	TGTGCCAGCAGCCCTGGGACTAGCGGGAGGGAGACCCAGTACTTC	TRBV12-3/TRBV12-4	TRBJ2-5	few	TRBD2
CASRLLAGASDTQYF	TGTGCCAGCAGATTACTAGCGGGCGCCTCAGATACGCAGTATTTT	TRBV2	TRBJ2-3	.	TRBD2
CASSYHLPSSELFSYNEQFF	TGTGCCAGCAGTTACCATTTACCATCCTCAGAACTATTCTCCTACAATGAGCAGTTCTTC	TRBV6-5	TRBJ2-1	many	.